A selection of T cell receptor beta chains follows, all from one sample in a study of shared T cell receptors in the human thymus. The repertoire was sequenced with immunoSEQ multiplex PCR; TCRdb's copy has only in-frame clones and lacks some. The sample has roughly 700,000 clones, 88% seen once. The sample was also linked to a second study, of human thymus T cells.

The sample taken for sequencing was thymocytes. These receptor sequences come from a boy less than two years old with a congenital heart defect. Both conserved end residues are part of each CDR3. A D gene is named only where the DNA matches it firmly. Size is stated for part of the rows, as once, few or many counts, or as a class when the clone is expanded.

TGTGCCAGCAGCGCAGGGACACCACTAGCGGGGATTTACGAGCAGTACTTC,CASSAGTPLAGIYEQYF,NA,TRBV9,TRBD2,TRBJ2-7
TGTGCCAGCAAAGGGCGGGAGGGGTCCGGGGAGCTGTTTTTT,CASKGREGSGELFF,once,TRBV7-9,TRBD2,TRBJ2-2
TGCGCCAGCAGCGAGGGGCGACAGTGCTACGAGCAGTACTTC,CASSEGRQCYEQYF,NA,TRBV10-1,NA,TRBJ2-7
TGCGCCAGCAGCCAAGCCGGGAGGGTGTCAGATACGCAGTATTTT,CASSQAGRVSDTQYF,NA,TRBV4-3,TRBD2,TRBJ2-3
TGTGCCAGCAGTTGCGTCGGGACAACAACTAATGAAAAACTGTTTTTT,CASSCVGTTTNEKLFF,NA,TRBV27,NA,TRBJ1-4
TGCGCCAGGGGAGGCACAGCAGATACGCAGTATTTT,CARGGTADTQYF,NA,TRBV4-3,NA,TRBJ2-3
TGTGCCAGCGGACAGGGGCTTGGCGAAAAACTGTTTTTT,CASGQGLGEKLFF,NA,TRBV27,TRBD1,TRBJ1-4
TGTGCCAGCAGTGAGGGGGATCAGCCCCAGCATTTT,CASSEGDQPQHF,NA,TRBV6-5,NA,TRBJ1-5
TGCAGCGTCGAAGGGAAGGATGGTAGCCGCACAGATACGCAGTATTTT,CSVEGKDGSRTDTQYF,NA,TRBV29-1,NA,TRBJ2-3
TGCGCCAGCAGCCACGGAACGACCGGGCGGGGGGATGAGCAGTTCTTC,CASSHGTTGRGDEQFF,NA,TRBV4-1,TRBD2,TRBJ2-1
TGTGCCAGCAGCTTAGGGACTAGCGGTAACCAAGAGACCCAGTACTTC,CASSLGTSGNQETQYF,NA,TRBV11-3,TRBD2,TRBJ2-5
TGCGCCAGCAGCCCCGGACAGGGAGATCAGCCCCAGCATTTT,CASSPGQGDQPQHF,NA,TRBV5-1,TRBD1,TRBJ1-5
TGTGCCAGTAGTATGGAGTTCCAGGGGAAAGCTGGTCAGCCCCAGCATTTT,CASSMEFQGKAGQPQHF,few,TRBV19,NA,TRBJ1-5
TGTGCCATCAGTGAAGGCGGGAGGGGATGGGATGAGCAGTTCTTC,CAISEGGRGWDEQFF,NA,TRBV10-3,TRBD2,TRBJ2-1
TGCGCCAGCAGCCAAGCCCAGAGGAGGGCGAACACTGAAGCTTTCTTT,CASSQAQRRANTEAFF,NA,TRBV4-3,NA,TRBJ1-1
TGTGCCAGCAGTGAAGGAGAAAGACTATTCACAGATACGCAGTATTTT,CASSEGERLFTDTQYF,NA,TRBV6-1,NA,TRBJ2-3
TGTGCCAGCAGCTTAGAGCTAGCGGGAGGTATCTCCTACGAGCAGTACTTC,CASSLELAGGISYEQYF,NA,TRBV7-2,TRBD2,TRBJ2-7
TGCAGCGTTTTTCAGGGAGGAAGGGGAGAGACCCAGTACTTC,CSVFQGGRGETQYF,NA,TRBV29-1,NA,TRBJ2-5
TGTGCCAGCAGCTTAGTGATGGGTTCCCAGGGGGTCTACGAGCAGTACTTC,CASSLVMGSQGVYEQYF,NA,TRBV7-2,TRBD1,TRBJ2-7
TGCGCCAGCCGAGAGGGGGTCACTGAAGCTTTCTTT,CASREGVTEAFF,NA,TRBV5-1,NA,TRBJ1-1
TGTGCCAGCAGCTTTCTAGCGGGAGGGCCGGCGGGGGAGCTGTTTTTT,CASSFLAGGPAGELFF,NA,TRBV7-2,TRBD2,TRBJ2-2
TGTGCCCACCTCGCCCGGGGACAGGATAACTATGGCTACACCTTC,CAHLARGQDNYGYTF,NA,TRBV30,TRBD1,TRBJ1-2
TGTGCCAGCAGTGAAGGGGGCTACAGGGATACGCAGTATTTT,CASSEGGYRDTQYF,NA,TRBV25-1,NA,TRBJ2-3
TGTGCCAGCAGCCACAGGGGGCCCCAAGAGACCCAGTACTTC,CASSHRGPQETQYF,NA,TRBV14,TRBD1,TRBJ2-5
TGTGCCAGCAGCTTAGAGGGGGAGGGAGCGGGGACTAGCACAGATACGCAGTATTTT,CASSLEGEGAGTSTDTQYF,NA,TRBV7-8,NA,TRBJ2-3
TGTGCCAGCAGCTTAAAGCAGGGCGTGGGGGAGCAGTACTTC,CASSLKQGVGEQYF,NA,TRBV7-3,NA,TRBJ2-7
TGTGCCAGCAGGGGGACTAGCGGGAGGGCCTCCGGTGAGACCCAGTACTTC,CASRGTSGRASGETQYF,NA,TRBV2,TRBD2,TRBJ2-5
TGTGCCAGCAGGTCCGCCGGGACAGGGGACAATGAGCAGTTCTTC,CASRSAGTGDNEQFF,NA,TRBV7-9,TRBD1,TRBJ2-1
TGTGCCAGCAGTGAGTGGTTGCGGGAGAAGGCGGATACGCAGTATTTT,CASSEWLREKADTQYF,NA,TRBV6-1,TRBD2,TRBJ2-3
TGTGCCAGCAGCTTGATAACGGGGAACACCGGGGAGCTGTTTTTT,CASSLITGNTGELFF,NA,TRBV5-4,NA,TRBJ2-2
TGTGCCAGCAGCTTAAGGGCTAGCGGGAGTTGTGGCACCGGGGAGCTGTTTTTT,CASSLRASGSCGTGELFF,once,TRBV7-3,TRBD2,TRBJ2-2
TGTGCCAGCAGCTTGTCCGTAGCGGGAGGGGAGCAGTACTTC,CASSLSVAGGEQYF,NA,TRBV7-9,TRBD2,TRBJ2-7
TGTGCCAGCAGCTTGTTAGCGGAATACCCCCTGAGCCACGAGCAGTACTTC,CASSLLAEYPLSHEQYF,NA,TRBV5-6,NA,TRBJ2-7
TGTGCTAGTGGTTTGTTCCAAGGACAGATGTGGTCCTACAATGAGCAGTTCTTC,CASGLFQGQMWSYNEQFF,NA,TRBV12-5,NA,TRBJ2-1
TGCGCCAGCGCCCCGGGACTAGCGGTCACAGATACGCAGTATTTT,CASAPGLAVTDTQYF,NA,TRBV10-1,TRBD2,TRBJ2-3
TGCGCCAGTACTCCGGGACTAGCGGGAGGCACTCCAAGCTGGGAGACCCAGTACTTC,CASTPGLAGGTPSWETQYF,NA,TRBV10-1,TRBD2,TRBJ2-5
TGTGCCAGCAGCTTAAGGGGAAGGGACAGGGGCTACGAGCAGTACTTC,CASSLRGRDRGYEQYF,NA,TRBV11-3,TRBD1,TRBJ2-7
TGTGCCAGCAGTGAGTCGGGTGGCGGGAGCACAGATACGCAGTATTTT,CASSESGGGSTDTQYF,NA,TRBV2,NA,TRBJ2-3
TGTGCCAGCAGCTTATCCCGGACAGCTTACACCGGGGAGCTGTTTTTT,CASSLSRTAYTGELFF,NA,TRBV11-2,NA,TRBJ2-2
TGTGCCAGCAGCTCCCGCGGGGGGTATGGCTACACCTTC,CASSSRGGYGYTF,NA,TRBV7-2,NA,TRBJ1-2
TGTGCCAGCAGAAGGACAGAGGCTAATGAAAAACTGTTTTTT,CASRRTEANEKLFF,NA,TRBV7-2,NA,TRBJ1-4
TGCAGCGTTGCCGGGGGCCGACTAGCATCGAATGAGCAGTTCTTC,CSVAGGRLASNEQFF,NA,TRBV29-1,NA,TRBJ2-1
TGTGCCAGCAGTTCCCTCTTCGGAGCAGATACGCAGTATTTT,CASSSLFGADTQYF,NA,TRBV28,NA,TRBJ2-3
TGTGCCAGCAGTTTATCGAGGGAGACCCAGTACTTC,CASSLSRETQYF,NA,TRBV27,NA,TRBJ2-5
TGTGCCTGGAGTGTAGATCGTCGGCAGGCCCCGTGGGGCTACACCTTC,CAWSVDRRQAPWGYTF,NA,TRBV30,NA,TRBJ1-2
TGCAGCGTGCAGGGAGGAACAGATACGCAGTATTTT,CSVQGGTDTQYF,NA,TRBV29-1,NA,TRBJ2-3
TGTGCCAGCAGTTTCGGGGACAGGGGGTATCCCATTCAGTACTTC,CASSFGDRGYPIQYF,once,TRBV27,TRBD1,TRBJ2-4
TGTGCCAGCAGTCGGACTAGCGGGATCTTAACGCAGTATTTT,CASSRTSGILTQYF,once,TRBV6-1,TRBD2,TRBJ2-3
TGTGCCAGCAGCGGACGTAGCGGGAGGCTAGACGGGGAGCTGTTTTTT,CASSGRSGRLDGELFF,NA,TRBV7-9,TRBD2,TRBJ2-2
TGTGCCAGCAGCCCGGGACAGCTGAACACCGGGGAGCTGTTTTTT,CASSPGQLNTGELFF,NA,TRBV7-4,TRBD1,TRBJ2-2
TGTGCCAGCAGTCCCAGTTTAGCGGGAGGGCGCCCAACTAGCACAGATACGCAGTATTTT,CASSPSLAGGRPTSTDTQYF,NA,TRBV28,TRBD2,TRBJ2-3
TGTGCCAGCAGCCCCGACGGACAGAGGCCTAAACCCGGGGAGCTGTTTTTT,CASSPDGQRPKPGELFF,NA,TRBV7-8,NA,TRBJ2-2
TGTGCCTGGGGTGGGGGGGTGGGGACTAGCGGCTACGAGCAGTACTTC,CAWGGGVGTSGYEQYF,NA,TRBV30,TRBD2,TRBJ2-7
TGCGCCAGCAGCTTGGGTGGCAGGGGGTACTACAATGAGCAGTTCTTC,CASSLGGRGYYNEQFF,NA,TRBV5-1,TRBD1,TRBJ2-1
TGTGCCATCAACTCAGGGAACACCGGGGAGCTGTTTTTT,CAINSGNTGELFF,NA,TRBV10-3,NA,TRBJ2-2
TGTGCCAGCAGTTTAGCGGTGGGGACTAGCGGAGTGAGGGGTGGGGAGACCCAGTACTTC,CASSLAVGTSGVRGGETQYF,NA,TRBV27,TRBD2,TRBJ2-5
TGTGCCAGCAGGAAGCGGGATTCGCGCGTTGGTGAGCAGTTCTTC,CASRKRDSRVGEQFF,NA,TRBV2,TRBD2,TRBJ2-1
TGTGCCAGCAGCGTATCTAGCGGGAGTAAGGATGAGCAGTTCTTC,CASSVSSGSKDEQFF,NA,TRBV7-8,TRBD2,TRBJ2-1
TGTGCCAGTAGTATAGGGCATACTGAAGCTTTCTTT,CASSIGHTEAFF,few,TRBV19,NA,TRBJ1-1
TGTGCCAGCAGCCCCCACGGACTAGCAGCCAACACCGGGGAGCTGTTTTTT,CASSPHGLAANTGELFF,NA,TRBV5-6,TRBD2,TRBJ2-2